This is a list of T cell receptor beta chains from one sample in a study of T cell responses to AZD1222 COVID-19 vaccine. The method was immunoSEQ multiplex PCR; TCRdb's version includes in-frame clones alone and lacks a portion of them. The sample lists more than 100,000 clones, approximately 91% occurring once. The sequencing here drew on peripheral blood, taken on day 0 of AZD1222 vaccination. The source of these receptors is an adult in good health. Each CDR3 is given with its conserved first and last residue. The D gene is left open where the match is weak. Clone size, where shown, is once, few, many, or a class for clones that have expanded.

D gene,V gene,J gene,clone size,CDR3 protein,CDR3 DNA
TRBD2,TRBV6-6,TRBJ2-7,NA,CASSRLAGGYEQYF,TGTGCCAGCAGCCGACTAGCGGGAGGTTACGAGCAGTACTTC
TRBD1,TRBV24-1,TRBJ1-5,NA,CATQQGKTYQPQHF,TGTGCCACCCAACAGGGGAAAACGTATCAGCCCCAGCATTTT
NA,TRBV3-1/TRBV3-2,TRBJ1-1,once,CASSQAIGTEAFF,TGTGCCAGCAGCCAAGCTATAGGTACTGAAGCTTTCTTT
TRBD2,TRBV20-1,TRBJ2-7,few,CSVSQGSGYEQYF,TGCAGTGTTAGTCAGGGTAGCGGGTACGAGCAGTACTTC
NA,TRBV5-4,TRBJ1-2,NA,CASSLTGYGYTF,TGTGCCAGCAGCTTGACAGGGTATGGCTACACCTTC
TRBD2,TRBV5-1,TRBJ2-1,once,CASSLVVAGANEQFF,TGCGCCAGCAGCTTGGTGGTGGCGGGAGCCAATGAGCAGTTCTTC
NA,TRBV2,TRBJ1-1,NA,CASRGGENTEAFF,TGTGCCAGCAGGGGGGGGGAGAACACTGAAGCTTTCTTT
NA,TRBV19,TRBJ1-5,NA,CASSNQGQWQPQHF,TGTGCCAGTAGTAATCAGGGGCAGTGGCAGCCCCAGCATTTT
NA,TRBV28,TRBJ1-1,NA,CASSLNRMNTEAFF,TGTGCCAGCAGTTTGAACAGAATGAACACTGAAGCTTTCTTT
NA,TRBV7-9,TRBJ1-5,once,CASSLAGDQPQHF,TGTGCCAGCAGCTTGGCAGGAGATCAGCCCCAGCATTTT
TRBD2,TRBV7-2,TRBJ2-1,once,CASSREGVGYNEQFF,TGTGCCAGCAGCCGGGAGGGCGTTGGGTACAATGAGCAGTTCTTC
NA,TRBV19,TRBJ2-3,NA,CASSTQNTQYF,TGTGCCAGTAGTACACAGAATACGCAGTATTTT
TRBD1,TRBV7-9,TRBJ1-2,NA,CASSFDRGGYTF,TGTGCCAGCAGCTTCGACAGGGGTGGCTACACCTTC
NA,TRBV9,TRBJ1-4,NA,CASSASGRGEKLFF,TGTGCCAGCAGCGCGAGCGGCCGCGGGGAAAAACTGTTTTTT
NA,TRBV6-2/TRBV6-3,TRBJ1-6,NA,CASSYSDINNSPLHF,TGTGCCAGCAGTTACTCGGACATCAATAATTCACCCCTCCACTTT
TRBD2,TRBV4-1,TRBJ2-5,NA,CASSQVAGPQETQYF,TGCGCCAGCAGCCAAGTAGCGGGACCCCAAGAGACCCAGTACTTC
NA,TRBV3-1/TRBV3-2,TRBJ2-3,NA,CASSQESRTDTQYF,TGTGCCAGCAGCCAAGAGAGCCGAACAGATACGCAGTATTTT
NA,TRBV28,TRBJ2-7,NA,CASRIGTAYEQYF,TGTGCCAGCAGAATTGGGACGGCCTACGAGCAGTACTTC
NA,TRBV7-9,TRBJ1-2,NA,CASSPHGLSNYGYTF,TGTGCCAGCAGCCCCCACGGACTTTCAAACTATGGCTACACCTTC
NA,TRBV28,TRBJ1-5,NA,CASSLPTAGGGKPQHF,TGTGCCAGCAGTCTACCGACAGCGGGCGGTGGTAAGCCCCAGCATTTT
TRBD1,TRBV20-1,TRBJ2-1,NA,CSASGDRRGHNEQFF,TGCAGTGCTAGTGGGGACAGGAGGGGGCACAATGAGCAGTTCTTC
TRBD2,TRBV18,TRBJ2-1,NA,CASSSGGDEQFF,TGTGCCAGCTCATCGGGGGGGGATGAGCAGTTCTTC
TRBD1,TRBV3-1/TRBV3-2,TRBJ1-2,NA,CASKPTGGGYTF,TGTGCCAGCAAACCGACAGGGGGTGGCTACACCTTC
NA,TRBV28,TRBJ1-1,NA,CASSPILGESTEAFF,TGTGCCAGCAGCCCCATTTTGGGGGAGAGTACTGAAGCTTTCTTT